Sequencing of this TCR beta chain was carried out in a study of blood T cell repertoires in COVID-19. Study at large: Donors in the United States, Italy and Spain gave samples during acute or convalescent COVID-19. Sources were T cells, B-cell-depleted T cells, or PBMCs; the material itself was cDNA or gDNA.

Original data processing: Reference gene primer amplification gave nucleated cell count estimates. Some clones are missing from TCRdb's copy, which holds only in-frame ones; the method was immunoSEQ multiplex PCR. V, J and clone size reflect that table, while D and trimming were determined from the DNA. The data contain around 300,000 clones, over 85% of them singletons. Recovery among Cohort 3 donors was established by two negative PCRs, clearance, or symptom resolution. What was sequenced was PBMCs or T cells enriched from blood (not recorded which). The clonotype was recovered from a woman between 55 and 75 years old who had recovered from COVID-19.

CDR3 coding DNA: TGTGCCAGCAGTGGAGGGTTTGGCTACACCTTC. It specifies CASSGGFGYTF. The V and J genes are TRBV28 and TRBJ1-2, with D unresolved. Germline CDR1 and CDR2: MDHEN and SYDVKM. V was trimmed by 5 bases and J by 7 bases, leaving 8 bases between them. CDR3 length equals 11 residues.